What follows describes a single TCR beta chain. The authors ran unsorted PBMC replicate PCRs on roughly 330 ng DNA, about 30,000 T cell genomes. TCRdb's copy holds only in-frame clones and misses some; the assay was immunoSEQ multiplex PCR. The data hold nearly 500,000 clones, with over 65% observed a single time. All donors qualified as healthy HIV-negative adults and had experienced no recent acute infections or vaccinations. Germline values: CDR1 MRHNA, CDR2 SNTAGT. The CDR3 is 13 amino acids. With 6 bases clipped from V and 7 bases from J, the junction kept 7 bases outside the gene matches. The data were obtained in a study of shared clonotypes between healthy human individuals.

The sequencing input was PBMCs. The chain joins TRBV6-4 to TRBJ1-2; 8 nucleotides agree with TRBD1. The origin of this receptor is a woman aged 40 to 55 in good health. Some clones in this sample may be carry-over from other donors' samples. The CDR3 DNA reads as TGTGCCAGCAGGAAAACAGGGGGTACTGGCTACACCTTC. Translating it yields CASRKTGGTGYTF.